What follows is one T cell receptor (beta chain) and its context. Antigen specificity is unknown. TCRdb called the RT-PCR reads again in MiXCR, with one record for every CDR3 protein. This sample has approximately 300,000 distinct CDR3 sequences; 22% occur once, and the top ten carry 10%. The data originate from a study of response to subunit inactivated influenza vaccine. Study results and limitations: New T cells are recruited in small numbers by each seasonal influenza vaccination, according to the authors' suggestion.

CDR1 is DFQATT and CDR2 is SNEGSKA in the germline V gene (reference sequence). This CDR3 is built from 15 residues. V dropped 5 bases and J dropped 7 bases, with 21 bases sitting between them. Sequencing used PBMCs from blood, obtained about 20 months after vaccination. This receptor was obtained from a man aged 50 to 69 who received an inactivated influenza vaccine. This chain connects TRBV20-1 to TRBJ1-5, with D maybe TRBD1 (5 bases). CDR3 amino acids: CSASAGRESYQPQHF. CDR3 in DNA: TGCAGTGCTTCGGCAGGGAGGGAGAGCTACCAGCCCCAGCATTTT.